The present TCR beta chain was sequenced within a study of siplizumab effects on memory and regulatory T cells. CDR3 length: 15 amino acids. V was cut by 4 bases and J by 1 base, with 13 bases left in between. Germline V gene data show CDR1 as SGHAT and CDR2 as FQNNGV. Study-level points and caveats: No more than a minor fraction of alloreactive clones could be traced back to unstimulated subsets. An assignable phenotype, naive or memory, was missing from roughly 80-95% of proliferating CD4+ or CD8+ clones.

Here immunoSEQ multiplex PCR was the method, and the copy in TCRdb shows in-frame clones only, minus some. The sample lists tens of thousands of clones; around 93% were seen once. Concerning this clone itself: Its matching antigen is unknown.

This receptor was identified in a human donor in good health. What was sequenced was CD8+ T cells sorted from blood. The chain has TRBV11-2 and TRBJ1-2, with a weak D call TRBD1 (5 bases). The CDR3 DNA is TGTGCCAGCAGCTGGGAATGGGGGGGTAACTATGGCTACACCTTC. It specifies CASSWEWGGNYGYTF.